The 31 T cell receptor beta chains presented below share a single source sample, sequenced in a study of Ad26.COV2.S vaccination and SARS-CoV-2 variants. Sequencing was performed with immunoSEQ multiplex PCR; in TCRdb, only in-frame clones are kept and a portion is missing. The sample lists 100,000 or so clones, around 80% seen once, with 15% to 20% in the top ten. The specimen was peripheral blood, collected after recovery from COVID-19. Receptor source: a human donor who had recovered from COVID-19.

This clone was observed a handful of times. CDR3 nucleotide sequence: TGTGCCAGCAGCCCTCGGTCCGGATTTTTGAACACCGGGGAGCTGTTTTTT. Translating gives CASSPRSGFLNTGELFF. This rearrangement joins TRBV3-1 (or the pseudogene TRBV3-2) to TRBJ2-2; D ambiguous. Trimming cost V 4 bases and J 1 base, with 16 bases left between them. The germline V gene has CDR1 LGHDT and CDR2 YNNKEL (reference sequence). This CDR3 has 17 residues.

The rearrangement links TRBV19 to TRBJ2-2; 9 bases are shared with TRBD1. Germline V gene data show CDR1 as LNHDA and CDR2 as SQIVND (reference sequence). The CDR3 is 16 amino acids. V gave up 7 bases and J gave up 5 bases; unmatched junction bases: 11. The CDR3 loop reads CASTKQGATRTGELFF. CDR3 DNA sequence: TGTGCCAGTACTAAACAGGGGGCGACTAGAACCGGGGAGCTGTTTTTT.

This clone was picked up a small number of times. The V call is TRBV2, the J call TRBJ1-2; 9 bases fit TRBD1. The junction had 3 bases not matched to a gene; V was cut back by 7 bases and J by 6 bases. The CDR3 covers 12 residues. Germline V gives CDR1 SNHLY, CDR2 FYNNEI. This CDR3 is CASTRDRDGYTF. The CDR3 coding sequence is TGTGCCAGCACTCGGGACAGGGATGGCTACACCTTC.

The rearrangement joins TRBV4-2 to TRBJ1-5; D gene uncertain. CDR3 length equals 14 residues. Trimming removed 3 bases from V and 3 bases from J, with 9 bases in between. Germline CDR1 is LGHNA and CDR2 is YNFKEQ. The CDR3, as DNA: TGTGCCAGCAGCCAGGAGTTGGTCAATCAGCCCCAGCATTTT. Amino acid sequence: CASSQELVNQPQHF.

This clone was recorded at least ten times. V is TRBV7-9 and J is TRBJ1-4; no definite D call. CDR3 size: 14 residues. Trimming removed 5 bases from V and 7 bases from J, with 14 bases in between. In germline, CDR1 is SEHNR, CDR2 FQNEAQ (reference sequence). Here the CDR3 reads CASSPTLNGEKLFF. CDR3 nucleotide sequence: TGTGCCAGCAGCCCGACACTCAACGGTGAAAAACTGTTTTTT.

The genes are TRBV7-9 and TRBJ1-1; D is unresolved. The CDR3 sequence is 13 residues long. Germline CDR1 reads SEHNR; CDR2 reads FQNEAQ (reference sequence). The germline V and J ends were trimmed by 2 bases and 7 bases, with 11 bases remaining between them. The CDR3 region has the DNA TGTGCCAGCAGCTTACTGGGTTTCGGTGAAGCTTTCTTT. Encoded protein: CASSLLGFGEAFF. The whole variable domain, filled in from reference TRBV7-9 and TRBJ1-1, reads DTGVSQNPRHKITKRGQNVTFRCDPISEHNRLYWYRQTLGQGPEFLTYFQNEAQLEKSRLLSDRFSAERPKGSFSTLEIQRTEQGDSAMYLCASSLLGFGEAFFGQGTRLTVV.

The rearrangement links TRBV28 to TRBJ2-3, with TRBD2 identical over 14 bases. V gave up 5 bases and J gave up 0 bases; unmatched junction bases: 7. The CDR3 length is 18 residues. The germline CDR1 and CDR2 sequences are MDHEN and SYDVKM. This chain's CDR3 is CASSPPGTSGGSTDTQYF. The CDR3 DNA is TGTGCCAGCAGTCCCCCCGGGACTAGCGGGGGTAGCACAGATACGCAGTATTTT. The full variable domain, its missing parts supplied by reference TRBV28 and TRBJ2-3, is DVKVTQSSRYLVKRTGEKVFLECVQDMDHENMFWYRQDPGLGLRLIYFSYDVKMKEKGDIPEGYSVSREKKERFSLILESASTNQTSMYLCASSPPGTSGGSTDTQYFGPGTRLTVL.

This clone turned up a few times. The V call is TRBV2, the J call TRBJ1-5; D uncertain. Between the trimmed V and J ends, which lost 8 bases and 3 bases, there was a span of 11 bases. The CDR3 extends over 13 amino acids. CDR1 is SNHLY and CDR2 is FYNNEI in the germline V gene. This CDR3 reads CASVLLPNQPQHF. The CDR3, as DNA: TGTGCCAGCGTCTTACTCCCCAATCAGCCCCAGCATTTT.

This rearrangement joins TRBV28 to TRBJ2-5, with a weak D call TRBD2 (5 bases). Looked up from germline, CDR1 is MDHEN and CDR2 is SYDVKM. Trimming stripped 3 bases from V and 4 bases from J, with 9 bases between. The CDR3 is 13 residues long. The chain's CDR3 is CASSFPSLETQYF. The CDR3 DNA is TGTGCCAGCAGTTTCCCTAGCTTAGAGACCCAGTACTTC.

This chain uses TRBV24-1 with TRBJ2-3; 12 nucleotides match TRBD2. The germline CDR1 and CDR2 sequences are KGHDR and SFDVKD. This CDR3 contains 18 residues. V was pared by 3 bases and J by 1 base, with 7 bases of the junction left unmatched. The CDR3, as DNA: TGTGCCACCAGTGATGGGCGTCTAGCGGGGGGGGGCACAGATACGCAGTATTTT. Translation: CATSDGRLAGGGTDTQYF.

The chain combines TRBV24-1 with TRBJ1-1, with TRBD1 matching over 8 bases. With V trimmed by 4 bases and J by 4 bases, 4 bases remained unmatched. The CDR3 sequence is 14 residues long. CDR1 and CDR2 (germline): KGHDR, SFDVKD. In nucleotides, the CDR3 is TGTGCCACCAGTGAGCCTACAGGGGGCACTGAAGCTTTCTTT. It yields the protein CATSEPTGGTEAFF.

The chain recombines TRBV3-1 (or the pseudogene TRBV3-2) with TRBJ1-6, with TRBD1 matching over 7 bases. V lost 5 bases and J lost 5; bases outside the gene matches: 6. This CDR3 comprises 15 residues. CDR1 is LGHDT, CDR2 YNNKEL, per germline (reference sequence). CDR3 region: CASSSRDRNNSPLHF. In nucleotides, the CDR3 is TGTGCCAGCAGCAGCCGGGACAGAAATAATTCACCCCTCCACTTT.

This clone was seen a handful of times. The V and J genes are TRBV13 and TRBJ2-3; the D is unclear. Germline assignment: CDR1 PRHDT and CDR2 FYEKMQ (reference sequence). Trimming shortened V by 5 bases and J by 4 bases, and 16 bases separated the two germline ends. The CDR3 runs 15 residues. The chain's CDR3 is CASSPLLNWADTQYF. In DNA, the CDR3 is TGTGCCAGCAGCCCCCTTCTCAACTGGGCAGATACGCAGTATTTT. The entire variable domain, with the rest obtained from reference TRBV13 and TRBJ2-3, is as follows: AAGVIQSPRHLIKEKRETATLKCYPIPRHDTVYWYQQGPGQDPQFLISFYEKMQSDKGSIPDRFSAQQFSDYHSELNMSSLELGDSALYFCASSPLLNWADTQYFGPGTRLTVL.

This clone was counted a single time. CDR3 bases: TGTGCCAGCAGCTTGGTTAGAGATCAGCCCCAGCATTTT. Amino acids: CASSLVRDQPQHF. The V call is TRBV5-6, the J call TRBJ1-5; D ambiguous. Germline-derived CDR1 and CDR2 are SGHDT and YYEEEE. The CDR3 covers 13 residues. Between the trimmed V and J ends, which lost 0 bases and 5 bases, there was a span of 6 bases.

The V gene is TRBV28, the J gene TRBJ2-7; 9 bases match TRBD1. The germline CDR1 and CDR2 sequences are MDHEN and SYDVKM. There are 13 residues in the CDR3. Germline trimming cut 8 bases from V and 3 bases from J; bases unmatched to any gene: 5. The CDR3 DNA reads TGTGCCAGCCTGGGACAGGGTATCTACGAGCAGTACTTC. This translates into CASLGQGIYEQYF.

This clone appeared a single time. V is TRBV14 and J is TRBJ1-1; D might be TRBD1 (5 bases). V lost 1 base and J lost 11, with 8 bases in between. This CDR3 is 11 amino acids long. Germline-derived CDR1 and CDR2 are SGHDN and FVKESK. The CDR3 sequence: CASSQAYRAFF. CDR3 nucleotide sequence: TGTGCCAGCAGCCAAGCCTACAGGGCTTTCTTT. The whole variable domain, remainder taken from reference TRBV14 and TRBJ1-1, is EAGVTQFPSHSVIEKGQTVTLRCDPISGHDNLYWYRRVMGKEIKFLLHFVKESKQDESGMPNNRFLAERTGGTYSTLKVQPAELEDSGVYFCASSQAYRAFFGQGTRLTVV.

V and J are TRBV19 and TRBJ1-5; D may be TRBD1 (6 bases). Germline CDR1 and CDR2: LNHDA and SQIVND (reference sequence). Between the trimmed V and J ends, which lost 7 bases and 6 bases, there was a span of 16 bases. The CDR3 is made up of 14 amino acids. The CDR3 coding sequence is TGTGCCAGTAACCTAAGACAGGTGGGTCAGCCCCAGCATTTT. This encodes CASNLRQVGQPQHF.

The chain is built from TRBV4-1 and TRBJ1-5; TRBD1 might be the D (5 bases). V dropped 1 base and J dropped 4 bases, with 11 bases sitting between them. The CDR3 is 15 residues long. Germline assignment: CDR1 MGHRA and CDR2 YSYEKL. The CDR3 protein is CASSQAIQGNQPQHF. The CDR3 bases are TGCGCCAGCAGCCAAGCTATCCAGGGAAATCAGCCCCAGCATTTT.

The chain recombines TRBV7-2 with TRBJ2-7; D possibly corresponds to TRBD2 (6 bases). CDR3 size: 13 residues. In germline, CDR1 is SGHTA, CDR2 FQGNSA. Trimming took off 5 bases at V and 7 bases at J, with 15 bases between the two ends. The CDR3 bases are TGTGCCAGCAGCCCTCGACTAGTGGGAGAGCAGTACTTC. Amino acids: CASSPRLVGEQYF.

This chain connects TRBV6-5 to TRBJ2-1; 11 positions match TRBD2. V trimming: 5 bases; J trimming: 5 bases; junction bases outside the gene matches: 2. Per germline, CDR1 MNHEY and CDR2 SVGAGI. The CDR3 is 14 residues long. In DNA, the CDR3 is TGTGCCAGCAGTATAGCGGGGGGGCACAATGAGCAGTTCTTC. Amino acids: CASSIAGGHNEQFF.

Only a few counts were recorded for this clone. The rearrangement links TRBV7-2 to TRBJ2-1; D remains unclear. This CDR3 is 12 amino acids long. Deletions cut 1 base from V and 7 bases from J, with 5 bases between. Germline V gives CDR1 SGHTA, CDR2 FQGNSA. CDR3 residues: CASSLGINEQFF. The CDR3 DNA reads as TGTGCCAGCAGCTTAGGGATAAATGAGCAGTTCTTC.

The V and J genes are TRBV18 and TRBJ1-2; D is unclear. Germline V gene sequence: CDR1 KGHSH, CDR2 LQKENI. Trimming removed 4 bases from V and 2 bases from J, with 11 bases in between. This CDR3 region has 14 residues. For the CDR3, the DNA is TGTGCCAGCTCACTGGACGGAGTCAACTATGGCTACACCTTC. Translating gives CASSLDGVNYGYTF. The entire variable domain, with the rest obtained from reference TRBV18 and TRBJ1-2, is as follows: NAGVMQNPRHLVRRRGQEARLRCSPMKGHSHVYWYRQLPEEGLKFMVYLQKENIIDESGMPKERFSAEFPKEGPSILRIQQVVRGDSAAYFCASSLDGVNYGYTFGSGTRLTVV.

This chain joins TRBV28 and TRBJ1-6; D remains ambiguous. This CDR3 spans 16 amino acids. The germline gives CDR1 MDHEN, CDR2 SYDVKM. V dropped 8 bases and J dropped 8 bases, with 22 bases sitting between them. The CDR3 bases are TGTGCCAGCCAGAGAAATTTAGACACCCCTGATTCACCCCTCCACTTT. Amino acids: CASQRNLDTPDSPLHF.

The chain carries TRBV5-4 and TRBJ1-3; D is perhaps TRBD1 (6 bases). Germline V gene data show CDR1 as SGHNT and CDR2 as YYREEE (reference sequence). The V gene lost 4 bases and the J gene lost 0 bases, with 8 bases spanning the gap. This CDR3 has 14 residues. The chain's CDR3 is CASSLRGSGNTIYF. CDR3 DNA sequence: TGTGCCAGCAGCCTCAGGGGCTCTGGAAACACCATATATTTT.

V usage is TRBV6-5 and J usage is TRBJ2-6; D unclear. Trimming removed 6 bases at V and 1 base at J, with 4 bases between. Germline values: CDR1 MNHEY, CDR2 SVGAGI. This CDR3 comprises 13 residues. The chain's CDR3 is CASSLSGANVLTF. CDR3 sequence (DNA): TGTGCCAGCAGCTTGTCTGGGGCCAACGTCCTGACTTTC.

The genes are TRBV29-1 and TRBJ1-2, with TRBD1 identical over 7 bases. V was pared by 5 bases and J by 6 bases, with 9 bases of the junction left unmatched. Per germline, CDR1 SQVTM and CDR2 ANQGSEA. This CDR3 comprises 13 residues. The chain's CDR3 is CSVPLSGQDGYTF. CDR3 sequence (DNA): TGCAGCGTTCCCCTGAGTGGACAGGATGGCTACACCTTC.

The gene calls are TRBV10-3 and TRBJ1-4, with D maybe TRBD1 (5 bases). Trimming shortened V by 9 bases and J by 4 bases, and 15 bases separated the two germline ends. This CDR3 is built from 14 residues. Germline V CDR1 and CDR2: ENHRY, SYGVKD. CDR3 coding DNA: TGTGCCATTTCCCAGGGACTGGATAATGAAAAACTGTTTTTT. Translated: CAISQGLDNEKLFF.

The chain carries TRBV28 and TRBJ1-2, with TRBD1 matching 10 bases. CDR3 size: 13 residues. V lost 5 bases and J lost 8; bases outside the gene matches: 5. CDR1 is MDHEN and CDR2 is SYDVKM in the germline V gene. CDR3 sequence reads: CASSPGTGEGYTF. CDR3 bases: TGTGCCAGCAGTCCCGGGACAGGGGAAGGCTACACCTTC.

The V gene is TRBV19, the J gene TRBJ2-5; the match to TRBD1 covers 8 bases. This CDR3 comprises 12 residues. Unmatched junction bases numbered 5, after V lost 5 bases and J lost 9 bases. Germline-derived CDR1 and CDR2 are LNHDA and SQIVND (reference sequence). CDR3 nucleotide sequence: TGTGCCAGTAGTGCCAACAGGGGGTCCCAGTACTTC. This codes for CASSANRGSQYF.

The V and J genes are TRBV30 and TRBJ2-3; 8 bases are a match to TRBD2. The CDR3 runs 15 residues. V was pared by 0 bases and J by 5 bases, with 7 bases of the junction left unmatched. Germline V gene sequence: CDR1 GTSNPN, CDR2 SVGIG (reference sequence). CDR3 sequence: CAWSVLGLAEDTQYF. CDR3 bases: TGTGCCTGGAGTGTACTAGGACTAGCCGAAGATACGCAGTATTTT. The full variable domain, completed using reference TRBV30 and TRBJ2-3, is SQTIHQWPATLVQPVGSPLSLECTVEGTSNPNLYWYRQAAGRGLQLLFYSVGIGQISSEVPQNLSASRPQDRQFILSSKKLLLSDSGFYLCAWSVLGLAEDTQYFGPGTRLTVL.

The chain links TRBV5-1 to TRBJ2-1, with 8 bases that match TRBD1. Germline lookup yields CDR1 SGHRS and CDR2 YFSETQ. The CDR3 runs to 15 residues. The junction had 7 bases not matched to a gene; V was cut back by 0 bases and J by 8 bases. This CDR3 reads CASSLGTAGGDEQFF. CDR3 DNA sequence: TGCGCCAGCAGCTTGGGTACGGCAGGGGGCGATGAGCAGTTCTTC.